The 9 T cell receptor beta chains reported below all come from one sample, sequenced in a study of control samples from healthy donors and cancer patients. The protocol was immunoSEQ multiplex PCR, while the TCRdb copy is restricted to in-frame clones and leaves out a portion. The sample has about 61,000 clones, around 89% seen once. The specimen sequenced was PBMCs. Receptors originate from a man aged 60-69 years with colorectal cancer.

The chain carries TRBV2 and TRBJ1-1, with no clear D. The CDR3 extends over 14 amino acids. V dropped 8 bases and J dropped 3 bases, with 16 bases sitting between them. The V gene's germline CDR1 is SNHLY and CDR2 FYNNEI. The CDR3: CASVSRGLDTEAFF. CDR3 nucleotide sequence: TGTGCCAGCGTATCAAGAGGACTGGACACTGAAGCTTTCTTT.

J is TRBJ1-2 and V is TRBV7-2; no clear D gene. The CDR3 runs to 13 residues. The germline V and J ends were trimmed by 5 bases and 8 bases, with 15 bases remaining between them. From germline, CDR1 is SGHTA and CDR2 FQGNSA. The CDR3 coding sequence is TGTGCCAGCAGCCAACCGGGCCTATGGGGCTACACCTTC. Its protein product is CASSQPGLWGYTF.

The CDR3 region has the DNA TGTGCCAGCAGCAGGACGGGGTTTGGCTACACCTTC. Its translation is CASSRTGFGYTF. The genes are TRBV11-2 and TRBJ1-2; the D is unclear. Germline V gene data show CDR1 as SGHAT and CDR2 as FQNNGV. V shed 5 bases and J shed 7 bases, with 11 bases lying between them. The CDR3 covers 12 residues.

This rearrangement joins TRBV29-1 to TRBJ2-3; the D gene is possibly TRBD1 (5 bases). This CDR3 region has 13 residues. Germline V gene sequence: CDR1 SQVTM, CDR2 ANQGSEA. Trimming shortened V by 4 bases and J by 3 bases, and 11 bases separated the two germline ends. The CDR3 nucleotides read TGCAGCGTTGGGACAATTTGGACAGATACGCAGTATTTT. The encoded protein is CSVGTIWTDTQYF.

The chain is built from TRBV6-5 and TRBJ2-7; 7 bases match TRBD1. Germline CDR1 is MNHEY and CDR2 is SVGAGI. The CDR3 has 13 residues. Trimming cost V 5 bases and J 6 bases; bases outside gene matches: 7. The CDR3 spells CASSPQQGIEQYF. The CDR3 nucleotides are TGTGCCAGCAGTCCACAACAGGGGATCGAGCAGTACTTC.

The rearrangement uses TRBV21-1 and TRBJ2-5; TRBD1 is the table's D call, not checked against the DNA. TRBV21-1 is described as a pseudogene. This CDR3 comprises 19 residues. CDR3 in DNA: TGTGCCAGCAGCAAGGCCGGGACAGCATCCCCACAAAACCAAGAGACCCAGTACTTC. Translating it yields CASSKAGTASPQNQETQYF.

The V and J genes are TRBV4-2 and TRBJ2-1; 12 bases are a match to TRBD2. Trimming at V came to 4 bases and at J to 7 bases, leaving 11 bases not matched to a gene. Germline CDR1 LGHNA, CDR2 YNFKEQ. The CDR3 spans 17 residues. This chain's CDR3 is CASSPNTRLAGGNEQFF. The CDR3 nucleotides read TGTGCCAGCAGCCCGAACACCAGGCTAGCGGGGGGGAATGAGCAGTTCTTC.

The genes are TRBV6-4 and TRBJ2-1; 9 bases are a match to TRBD1. The junction had 3 bases not matched to a gene; V was cut back by 8 bases and J by 4 bases. The germline gives CDR1 MRHNA, CDR2 SNTAGT. The CDR3 is 13 amino acids. CDR3 sequence (DNA): TGTGCCAGCGGGACAGGGAATTACAATGAGCAGTTCTTC. The encoded protein is CASGTGNYNEQFF.

V usage is TRBV5-6 and J usage is TRBJ1-2; perhaps TRBD1 as D (5 bases). The CDR3 runs 13 residues. Trimming removed 4 bases from V and 12 bases from J, with 19 bases in between. Germline V gene lookup returns CDR1 SGHDT and CDR2 YYEEEE. This CDR3 is CASSVGADALHTF. CDR3 in DNA: TGTGCCAGCAGCGTTGGGGCCGACGCGCTGCACACCTTC.